Listed here is a single T cell receptor beta chain. Its specificity is not known. Clones were read by immunoSEQ multiplex PCR, and TCRdb kept only the in-frame ones, dropping some. The sample shows more than 45,000 clones, approximately 70% of them seen only once. The data originate from a study of PD-1 blockade in classical Hodgkin lymphoma. General study findings and limits: Newly diagnosed patients reportedly had lower baseline TCR diversity than healthy donors. Complete responders started with a diversity level that resembled newly diagnosed patients at baseline. The authors excluded patients who started nivolumab under 1 year after ASCT.

Every patient was affected by relapse after autologous stem cell transplantation, while exposure to brentuximab vedotin was not uniform. Best overall response was complete response, partial response or progressive disease in these relapsed/refractory classical Hodgkin lymphoma patients. The receptor was derived from a human donor with classical Hodgkin lymphoma. This specimen was peripheral blood mononuclear cells (PBMCs), taken at baseline.

The CDR3 DNA is TGTGCCAGCAGCCAACCCGGACAGGCGAGCACAGATACGCAGTATTTT. As protein: CASSQPGQASTDTQYF. The chain employs TRBV14 and TRBJ2-3; 7 bases line up with TRBD1. Germline-derived CDR1 and CDR2 are SGHDN and FVKESK. Unmatched junction bases numbered 5, after V lost 2 bases and J lost 0 bases. The CDR3 has 16 residues.